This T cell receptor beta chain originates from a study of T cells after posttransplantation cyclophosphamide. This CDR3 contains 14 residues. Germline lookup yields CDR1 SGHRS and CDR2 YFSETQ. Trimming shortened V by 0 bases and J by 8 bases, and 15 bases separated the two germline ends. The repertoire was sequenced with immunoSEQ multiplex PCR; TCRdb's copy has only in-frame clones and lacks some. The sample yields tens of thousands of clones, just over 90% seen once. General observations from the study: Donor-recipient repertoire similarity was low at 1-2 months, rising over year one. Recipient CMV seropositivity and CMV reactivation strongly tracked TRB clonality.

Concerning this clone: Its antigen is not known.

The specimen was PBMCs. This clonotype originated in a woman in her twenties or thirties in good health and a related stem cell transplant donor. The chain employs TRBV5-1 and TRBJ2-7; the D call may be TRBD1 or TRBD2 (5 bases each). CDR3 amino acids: CASSLDGTDYQQYF. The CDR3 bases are TGCGCCAGCAGCTTGGATGGGACCGACTATCAGCAGTACTTC.